Below, 32 T cell receptor beta chains from the same sample are listed, as sequenced in a study of shared clonotypes between healthy human individuals. Sequencing was performed with immunoSEQ multiplex PCR; in TCRdb, only in-frame clones are kept and a portion is missing. This sample has around 1.9 million clones, with 85% to 95% found just once. The naive CD8 subset, CD45RO-negative cells positively selected for CCR7, excluded terminally differentiated effector memory CD45RA+ cells. Specimen: naive CD8+ T cells from PBMCs. Source of these receptors: a man younger than 35 in good health. Some clones in this sample may be carry-over from other donors' samples.

V and J are TRBV11-2 and TRBJ2-7, with TRBD1 matching over 9 bases. J gave up 3 bases and V 4 bases, and 7 bases lay outside the gene matches. There are 15 residues in the CDR3. Germline CDR1 reads SGHAT; CDR2 reads FQNNGV. CDR3 nucleotides: TGTGCCAGCAGCTCACGGACAGGGGAGGACTACGAGCAGTACTTC. Translation gives CASSSRTGEDYEQYF.

V usage is TRBV14 and J usage is TRBJ1-2; 8 bases fit TRBD1. Germline lookup yields CDR1 SGHDN and CDR2 FVKESK. This CDR3 has 14 amino acids. Trimming removed 1 base from V and 6 bases from J; junction bases left unmatched: 4. The CDR3 bases are TGTGCCAGCAGCCAAGTGGACAGGGCCGATGGCTACACCTTC. It is translated as CASSQVDRADGYTF.

The chain has TRBV5-1 and TRBJ2-2; 9 nucleotides line up with TRBD1. V lost 4 bases to trimming and J lost 0 bases; unmatched junction nucleotides: 7. There are 17 residues in the CDR3. The V gene's germline CDR1 is SGHRS and CDR2 YFSETQ. CDR3 protein: CASSLPRQGANTGELFF. The CDR3 bases are TGCGCCAGCAGCCTACCCCGACAGGGGGCGAACACCGGGGAGCTGTTTTTT.

The CDR3 DNA reads as TGTGCCAGCAGCCCGGGGACCTTCCCAGATACGCAGTATTTT. It is translated as CASSPGTFPDTQYF. This chain connects TRBV11-3 to TRBJ2-3; D may match TRBD1 or TRBD2 (5 bases each). CDR1 is SGHNT, CDR2 YENEEA, per germline. The V end was cut by 5 bases, the J end by 4 bases, with 13 bases between. This CDR3 region has 14 residues.

This clone was seen only once. The chain carries TRBV10-3 and TRBJ2-1, with D unclear. This CDR3 contains 12 residues. Germline CDR1 and CDR2: ENHRY and SYGVKD. V was shortened by 3 bases and J by 3 bases, with 3 bases between the two germline ends. CDR3 DNA sequence: TGTGCCATCAGTGACTTCTACAATGAGCAGTTCTTC. This codes for CAISDFYNEQFF.

V is TRBV28 and J is TRBJ1-5; 8 bases agree with TRBD1. Germline values: CDR1 MDHEN, CDR2 SYDVKM. CDR3 size: 16 residues. V gave up 6 bases and J gave up 0 bases; unmatched junction bases: 7. The chain's CDR3 is CASSNGQGYSNQPQHF. The CDR3 DNA reads TGTGCCAGCAGCAACGGACAGGGTTATAGCAATCAGCCCCAGCATTTT.

V gene TRBV28 combines with J gene TRBJ1-3, with D perhaps TRBD1 (6 bases). The V gene lost 3 bases and the J gene lost 0 bases, with 18 bases spanning the gap. Germline V lookup: CDR1 MDHEN, CDR2 SYDVKM. The CDR3 loop spans 18 amino acids. Here the CDR3 reads CASSFLLGQGYSGNTIYF. The CDR3 DNA sequence: TGTGCCAGCAGTTTTCTCCTGGGACAAGGATACTCTGGAAACACCATATATTTT. Full variable domain (outside the CDR3, taken from reference TRBV28 and TRBJ1-3): DVKVTQSSRYLVKRTGEKVFLECVQDMDHENMFWYRQDPGLGLRLIYFSYDVKMKEKGDIPEGYSVSREKKERFSLILESASTNQTSMYLCASSFLLGQGYSGNTIYFGEGSWLTVV.

Note on this clone: The same CDR3 can be traced to other DNA sequences in this sample. V gene TRBV6-1 combines with J gene TRBJ2-7; D is uncertain. The CDR3 contains 13 residues. V was clipped by 2 bases and J by 2 bases, with 7 bases between them. Germline V gene lookup returns CDR1 MNHNS and CDR2 SASEGT. The CDR3 here is CASSERTAYEQYF. The CDR3 nucleotides are TGTGCCAGCAGTGAAAGGACGGCCTACGAGCAGTACTTC.

The chain has TRBV27 and TRBJ1-5; TRBD1 matches 7 bases. Germline loops: CDR1 MNHEY, CDR2 SMNVEV (reference sequence). This CDR3 contains 16 residues. After removal of 5 bases from V and 4 bases from J, the junction contained 11 bases not matched to a gene. The chain's CDR3 is CASSPSYGQVNQPQHF. The CDR3, as DNA: TGTGCCAGCAGTCCCTCATATGGACAGGTTAATCAGCCCCAGCATTTT.

The genes are TRBV2 and TRBJ2-5; D is unclear. The germline gives CDR1 SNHLY, CDR2 FYNNEI. The CDR3 contains 13 residues. Trimming stripped 2 bases from V and 3 bases from J, with 7 bases between. CDR3 DNA: TGTGCCAGCAGTGAACCCCCTGAAGAGACCCAGTACTTC. Translation gives CASSEPPEETQYF.

The chain employs TRBV9 and TRBJ2-3; 8 bases map to TRBD2. CDR1 is SGDLS, CDR2 YYNGEE, per germline. Trimming removed 1 base from V and 7 bases from J; junction bases left unmatched: 5. The CDR3 sequence is 14 residues long. CDR3 nucleotides: TGTGCCAGCAGCGTATCCAGCGGGAGTTATACGCAGTATTTT. It encodes CASSVSSGSYTQYF.

V is TRBV7-9 and J is TRBJ2-7, with no clear D. This CDR3 has 12 amino acids. Germline values: CDR1 SEHNR, CDR2 FQNEAQ (reference sequence). Trimming shortened V by 5 bases and J by 6 bases, and 11 bases separated the two germline ends. The CDR3 here is CASSHPGGEQYF. DNA for the CDR3: TGTGCCAGCAGCCACCCCGGCGGCGAGCAGTACTTC.

The V call is TRBV6-1, the J call TRBJ2-7, with a possible D match to TRBD2 (6 bases). The CDR3 spans 16 residues. CDR1 and CDR2 from the germline V gene are MNHNS and SASEGT. V lost 8 bases and J lost 0, with 20 bases in between. CDR3 amino acids: CASRARGKDASYEQYF. The CDR3 coding sequence is TGTGCCAGCCGTGCCCGGGGGAAGGATGCCTCCTACGAGCAGTACTTC.

V usage is TRBV7-4 and J usage is TRBJ2-5; no clear D. CDR3 length: 11 residues. V was shortened by 5 bases and J by 5 bases, with 6 bases between the two germline ends. Germline CDR1 and CDR2: SGHVT and SQSDAQ. The CDR3 loop is CASSIWETQYF. In DNA, the CDR3 is TGTGCCAGCAGCATATGGGAGACCCAGTACTTC. Together with reference TRBV7-4 and TRBJ2-5, the CDR3 gives the full variable domain: GAGVSQSPRYKVAKRGRDVALRCDSISGHVTLYWYRQTLGQGSEVLTYSQSDAQRDKSGRPSGRFSAERPERSVSTLKIQRTEQGDSAVYLCASSIWETQYFGPGTRLLVL.

The chain joins TRBV27 to TRBJ2-3; the match to TRBD2 covers 14 bases. CDR1 is MNHEY, CDR2 SMNVEV, per germline (reference sequence). Trimming took 10 bases from V and 5 from J; bases not matched to a gene: 2. The length of the CDR3 is 13 residues. The CDR3 sequence: CATGLAGVDTQYF. The CDR3 DNA reads as TGTGCCACGGGACTAGCGGGAGTAGATACGCAGTATTTT.

This chain joins TRBV11-2 and TRBJ1-4, with D perhaps matching TRBD1 (6 bases). V was pared by 4 bases and J by 0 bases, with 12 bases between. The CDR3 is 16 amino acids. Germline V gene data show CDR1 as SGHAT and CDR2 as FQNNGV. DNA of the CDR3: TGTGCCAGCAGCTCCAGGGAGGGGGCAACTAATGAAAAACTGTTTTTT. The encoded protein is CASSSREGATNEKLFF.

The chain employs TRBV13 and TRBJ2-2, with unresolved D. CDR1 is PRHDT and CDR2 is FYEKMQ in the germline V gene (reference sequence). V was trimmed by 0 bases and J by 2 bases, leaving 7 bases between them. The CDR3 is made up of 15 amino acids. CDR3 DNA sequence: TGTGCCAGCAGCTTAGGGACTGGTAACACCGGGGAGCTGTTTTTT. The encoded protein is CASSLGTGNTGELFF.

This clone was detected once. The chain links TRBV27 to TRBJ1-1; 8 positions agree with TRBD1. The germline V gene encodes CDR1 MNHEY and CDR2 SMNVEV (reference sequence). This CDR3 is built from 15 residues. The ends lost 5 bases at V and 1 base at J; junction bases unmatched: 6. CDR3 DNA sequence: TGTGCCAGCAGTCTAACCGGGACAGGGAACACTGAAGCTTTCTTT. This encodes CASSLTGTGNTEAFF.

This chain uses TRBV14 with TRBJ2-3; TRBD2 aligns across 7 bases. The CDR3 length is 15 residues. From germline, CDR1 is SGHDN and CDR2 FVKESK. Trimming cost V 1 base and J 4 bases; bases outside gene matches: 5. The CDR3, as DNA: TGTGCCAGCAGCCAAGTGGCGGGAGTGGCAGATACGCAGTATTTT. Translating it yields CASSQVAGVADTQYF.

The CDR3 region is CASSVDSSRYNEQFF. DNA for the CDR3: TGTGCCAGCAGCGTAGACTCTAGTAGATACAATGAGCAGTTCTTC. The V call is TRBV9, the J call TRBJ2-1; no reliable D call. Germline lookup yields CDR1 SGDLS and CDR2 YYNGEE. The CDR3 is made up of 15 amino acids. V shed 0 bases and J shed 4 bases, with 11 bases lying between them.

The J gene is TRBJ2-7, the V gene TRBV7-9; D gene unclear. Germline CDR1 is SEHNR and CDR2 is FQNEAQ (reference sequence). The CDR3 covers 15 residues. V gave up 1 base and J gave up 3 bases, with 13 bases separating them. CDR3 sequence (DNA): TGTGCCAGCAGCTTAGTTGGCGGCGGTAGCTACGAGCAGTACTTC. Protein product: CASSLVGGGSYEQYF.

This chain joins TRBV5-4 and TRBJ2-7, with D perhaps matching TRBD1 (6 bases). CDR3 length equals 18 residues. Trimming cost V 3 bases and J 2 bases, with 24 bases left between them. The germline V gene has CDR1 SGHNT and CDR2 YYREEE (reference sequence). The CDR3 DNA reads as TGTGCCAGCAGCTCCTCCCTAACAGGGACCCGACCACCCTACGAGCAGTACTTC. The encoded protein is CASSSSLTGTRPPYEQYF.

This chain connects TRBV11-1 to TRBJ2-7; TRBD2 might be the D (6 bases). The V and J ends lost 5 bases and 3 bases respectively, with 14 bases between them. CDR1 is SGHAT and CDR2 is FQDESV in the germline V gene (reference sequence). The CDR3 sequence is 14 residues long. CDR3 loop: CASSEGDSLYEQYF. As DNA, the CDR3 is TGTGCCAGCAGCGAAGGGGACTCGCTCTACGAGCAGTACTTC.

This sequence joins TRBV5-8 and TRBJ1-1; 9 nucleotides match TRBD1. This CDR3 is built from 14 residues. Germline CDR1 reads SGHTS; CDR2 reads YDEGEE. The trim removed 4 bases at V and 4 bases at J, leaving 5 bases unmatched. As DNA, the CDR3 is TGTGCCAGCAGCGATGAACAGGGGGCCACTGAAGCTTTCTTT. It codes for CASSDEQGATEAFF.

V and J are TRBV29-1 and TRBJ2-5; 8 bases fit TRBD2. The J segment lost 7 bases and the V segment lost 4 bases, leaving 14 bases of the junction unmatched. This CDR3 region has 15 residues. Germline V CDR1 and CDR2: SQVTM, ANQGSEA. The DNA of the CDR3 is TGCAGCGTTGGACTAGCGAGAACCATGGAGGGGACCCAGTACTTC. Its protein product is CSVGLARTMEGTQYF.

A word on this clone: Other DNA sequences within the sample encode an identical CDR3. The chain carries TRBV18 and TRBJ2-7, with 9 bases that match TRBD1. The CDR3 runs to 15 residues. The V segment lost 6 bases and the J segment 1 base; nucleotides outside the gene matches: 7. Germline-derived CDR1 and CDR2 are KGHSH and LQKENI. In nucleotides, the CDR3 is TGTGCCAGCTCCCCGGCGGGACAGGGATCCTACGAGCAGTACTTC. Its protein is CASSPAGQGSYEQYF.

V is TRBV6-6 and J is TRBJ2-7; D unresolved. This CDR3 is built from 14 residues. Germline values: CDR1 MNHNY, CDR2 SVGAGI (reference sequence). The ends were cut back, 4 bases at V and 0 bases at J, with 10 bases in the middle. CDR3 DNA: TGTGCCAGCAGTTTAGGCTGGAGCTCCTACGAGCAGTACTTC. Its protein product is CASSLGWSSYEQYF.

This chain links TRBV28 with TRBJ2-5; TRBD1 matches at 7 bases. This CDR3 is 16 amino acids long. J gave up 0 bases and V 5 bases, and 9 bases lay outside the gene matches. Germline-derived CDR1 and CDR2 are MDHEN and SYDVKM. CDR3 sequence reads: CASSPLGDSYQETQYF. CDR3 coding DNA: TGTGCCAGCAGTCCCCTAGGGGACAGCTACCAAGAGACCCAGTACTTC.

To note about this clone: At the DNA level, this CDR3 is encoded by other sequences in the same sample as well. The chain employs TRBV11-2 and TRBJ2-3, with D uncertain. The CDR3 is 12 residues long. V was pared by 4 bases and J by 6 bases, with 8 bases between. Germline CDR1 reads SGHAT; CDR2 reads FQNNGV. The chain's CDR3 is CASSSRVDTQYF. In DNA, the CDR3 is TGTGCCAGCAGCTCGAGAGTGGATACGCAGTATTTT.

This rearrangement joins TRBV10-3 to TRBJ2-1, with D uncertain. This CDR3 has 15 residues. Germline CDR1 reads ENHRY; CDR2 reads SYGVKD. V gave up 3 bases and J gave up 7 bases, with 16 bases separating them. The CDR3 DNA sequence: TGTGCCATCAGTGAATCCCCTGGTGTGGAAAATGAGCAGTTCTTC. It encodes CAISESPGVENEQFF.

On this clone: Other DNA variants within this sample encode the same CDR3. The V gene is TRBV27, the J gene TRBJ1-2; D unclear. Germline CDR1 MNHEY, CDR2 SMNVEV (reference sequence). The V end was cut by 3 bases, the J end by 2 bases, with 7 bases between. The CDR3 spans 13 residues. CDR3 nucleotides: TGTGCCAGCAGTTTCGGGCAAAACTATGGCTACACCTTC. Encoded protein: CASSFGQNYGYTF.

The genes are TRBV4-1 and TRBJ1-2; D remains ambiguous. Trimming shortened V by 0 bases and J by 1 base, and 9 bases separated the two germline ends. Germline V gene data show CDR1 as MGHRA and CDR2 as YSYEKL. This CDR3 contains 15 residues. CDR3 coding DNA: TGCGCCAGCAGCCAAGATACGGGCTTTAACTATGGCTACACCTTC. The encoded protein is CASSQDTGFNYGYTF.